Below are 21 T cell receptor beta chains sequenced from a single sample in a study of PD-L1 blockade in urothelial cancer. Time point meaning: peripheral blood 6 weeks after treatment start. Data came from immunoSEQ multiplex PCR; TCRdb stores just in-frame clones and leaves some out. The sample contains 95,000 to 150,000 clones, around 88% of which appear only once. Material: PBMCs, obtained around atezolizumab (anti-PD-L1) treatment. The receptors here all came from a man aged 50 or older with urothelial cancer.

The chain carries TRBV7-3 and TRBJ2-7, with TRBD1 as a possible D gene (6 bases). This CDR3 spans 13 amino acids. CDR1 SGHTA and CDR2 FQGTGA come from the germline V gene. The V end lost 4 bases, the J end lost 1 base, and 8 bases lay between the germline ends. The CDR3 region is CASSSTGSYEQYF. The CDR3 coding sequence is TGTGCCAGCAGCTCCACAGGGTCCTACGAGCAGTACTTC.

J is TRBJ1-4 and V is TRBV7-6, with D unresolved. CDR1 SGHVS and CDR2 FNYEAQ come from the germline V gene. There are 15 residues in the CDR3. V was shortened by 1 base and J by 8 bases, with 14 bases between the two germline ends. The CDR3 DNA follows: TGTGCCAGCAGCTTAGTTCCGGGGAGGGAGGAAAAACTGTTTTTT. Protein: CASSLVPGREEKLFF.

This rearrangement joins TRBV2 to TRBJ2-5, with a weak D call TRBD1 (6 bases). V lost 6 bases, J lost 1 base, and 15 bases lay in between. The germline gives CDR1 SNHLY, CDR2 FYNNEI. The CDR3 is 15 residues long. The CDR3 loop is CASRAQGVVQETQYF. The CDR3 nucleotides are TGTGCCAGCAGAGCACAGGGTGTAGTCCAAGAGACCCAGTACTTC.

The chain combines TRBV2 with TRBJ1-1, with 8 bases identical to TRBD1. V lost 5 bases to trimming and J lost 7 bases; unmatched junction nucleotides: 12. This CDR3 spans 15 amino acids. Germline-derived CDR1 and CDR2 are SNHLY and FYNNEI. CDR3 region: CASSIPQGAQNEAFF. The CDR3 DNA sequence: TGTGCCAGCAGTATTCCCCAGGGGGCGCAGAATGAAGCTTTCTTT.

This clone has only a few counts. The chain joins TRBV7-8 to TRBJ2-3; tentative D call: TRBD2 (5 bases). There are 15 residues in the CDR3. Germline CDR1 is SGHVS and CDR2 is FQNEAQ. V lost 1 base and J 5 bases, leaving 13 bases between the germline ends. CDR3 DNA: TGTGCCAGCAGCTTAGAGGGTAGCGAGATAGATACGCAGTATTTT. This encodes CASSLEGSEIDTQYF.

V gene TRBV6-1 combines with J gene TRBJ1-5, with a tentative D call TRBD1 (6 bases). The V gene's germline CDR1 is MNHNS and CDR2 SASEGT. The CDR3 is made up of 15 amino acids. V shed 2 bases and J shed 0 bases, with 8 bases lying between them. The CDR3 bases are TGTGCCAGCAGTGAACAGGGGTATAGCAATCAGCCCCAGCATTTT. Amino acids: CASSEQGYSNQPQHF.

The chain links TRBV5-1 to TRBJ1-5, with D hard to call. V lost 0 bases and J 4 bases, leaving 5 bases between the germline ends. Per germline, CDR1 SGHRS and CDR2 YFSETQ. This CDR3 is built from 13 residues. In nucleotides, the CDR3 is TGCGCCAGCAGCTTGGACAGTAATCAGCCCCAGCATTTT. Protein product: CASSLDSNQPQHF.

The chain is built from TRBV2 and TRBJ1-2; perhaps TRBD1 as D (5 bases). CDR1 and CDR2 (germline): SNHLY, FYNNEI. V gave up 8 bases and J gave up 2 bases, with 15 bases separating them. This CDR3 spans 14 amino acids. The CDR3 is CASSPGPPNYGYTF. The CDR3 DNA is TGTGCCAGCTCCCCAGGGCCTCCAAACTATGGCTACACCTTC. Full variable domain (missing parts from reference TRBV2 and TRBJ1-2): EPEVTQTPSHQVTQMGQEVILRCVPISNHLYFYWYRQILGQKVEFLVSFYNNEISEKSEIFDDQFSVERPDGSNFTLKIRSTKLEDSAMYFCASSPGPPNYGYTFGSGTRLTVV.

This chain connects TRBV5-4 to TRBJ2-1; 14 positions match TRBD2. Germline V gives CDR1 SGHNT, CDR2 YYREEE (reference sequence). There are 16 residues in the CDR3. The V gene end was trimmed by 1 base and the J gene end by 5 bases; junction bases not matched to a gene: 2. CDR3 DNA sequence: TGTGCCAGCAGCTTGAAGGGACTAGCGGGAGACAATGAGCAGTTCTTC. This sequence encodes CASSLKGLAGDNEQFF.

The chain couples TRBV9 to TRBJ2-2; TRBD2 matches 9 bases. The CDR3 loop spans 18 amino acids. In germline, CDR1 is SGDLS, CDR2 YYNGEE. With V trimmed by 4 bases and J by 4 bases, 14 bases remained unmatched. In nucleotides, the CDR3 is TGTGCCAGCAGCTCTCGGGCGGGAGGGCCAATTCGCACCGGGGAGCTGTTTTTT. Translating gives CASSSRAGGPIRTGELFF.

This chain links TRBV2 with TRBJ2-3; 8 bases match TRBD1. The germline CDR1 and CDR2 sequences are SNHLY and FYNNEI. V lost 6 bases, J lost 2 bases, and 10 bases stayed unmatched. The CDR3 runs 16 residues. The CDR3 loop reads CASRVTGTGYTDTQYF. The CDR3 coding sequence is TGTGCCAGCAGAGTTACCGGGACAGGATACACAGATACGCAGTATTTT.

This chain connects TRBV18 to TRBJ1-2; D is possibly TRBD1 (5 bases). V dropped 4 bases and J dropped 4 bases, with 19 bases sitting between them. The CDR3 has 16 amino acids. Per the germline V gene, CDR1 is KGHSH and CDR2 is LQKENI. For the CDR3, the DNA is TGTGCCAGCTCACTTGATCAGGGTTTAGCTAGCTATGGCTACACCTTC. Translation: CASSLDQGLASYGYTF. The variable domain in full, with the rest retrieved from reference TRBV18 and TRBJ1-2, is NAGVMQNPRHLVRRRGQEARLRCSPMKGHSHVYWYRQLPEEGLKFMVYLQKENIIDESGMPKERFSAEFPKEGPSILRIQQVVRGDSAAYFCASSLDQGLASYGYTFGSGTRLTVV.

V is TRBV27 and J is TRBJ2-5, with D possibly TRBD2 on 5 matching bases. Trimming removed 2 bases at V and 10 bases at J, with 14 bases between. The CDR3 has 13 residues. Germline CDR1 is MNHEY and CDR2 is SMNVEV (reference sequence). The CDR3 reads CASSLGSMTNQYF. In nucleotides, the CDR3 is TGTGCCAGCAGTTTAGGGTCGATGACTAACCAGTACTTC.

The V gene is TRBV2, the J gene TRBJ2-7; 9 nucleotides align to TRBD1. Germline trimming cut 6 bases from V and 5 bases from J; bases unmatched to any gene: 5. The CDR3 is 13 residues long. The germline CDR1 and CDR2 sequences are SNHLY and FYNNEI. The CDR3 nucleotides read TGTGCCAGCAGCACGGACAGGGGAAACGAGCAGTACTTC. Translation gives CASSTDRGNEQYF.

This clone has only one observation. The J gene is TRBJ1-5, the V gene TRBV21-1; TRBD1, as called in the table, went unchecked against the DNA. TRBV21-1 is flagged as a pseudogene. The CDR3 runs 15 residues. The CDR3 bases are TGTGCCAGCAGCAAAGGCACAGGTTGTAATCAGCCCCAGCATTTT. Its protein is CASSKGTGCNQPQHF.

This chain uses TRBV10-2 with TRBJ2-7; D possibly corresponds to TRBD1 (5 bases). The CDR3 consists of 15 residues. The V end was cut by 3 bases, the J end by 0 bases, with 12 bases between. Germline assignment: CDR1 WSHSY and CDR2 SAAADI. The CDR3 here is CASSDFQGSSYEQYF. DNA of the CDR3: TGCGCCAGCAGTGACTTTCAGGGTAGCTCCTACGAGCAGTACTTC.

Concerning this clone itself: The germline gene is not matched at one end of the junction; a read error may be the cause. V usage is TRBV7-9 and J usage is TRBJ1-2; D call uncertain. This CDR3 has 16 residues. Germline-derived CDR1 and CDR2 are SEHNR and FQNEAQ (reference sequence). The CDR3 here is CASSLARSAANYGYTF. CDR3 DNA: TGTGCCAGCAGCCTAGCGCGGTCGGCTGCGAACTATGGCTACACCTTC.

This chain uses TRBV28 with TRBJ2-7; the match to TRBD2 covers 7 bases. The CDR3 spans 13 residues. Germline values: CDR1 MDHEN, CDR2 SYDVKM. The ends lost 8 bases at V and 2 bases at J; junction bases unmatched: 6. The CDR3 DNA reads TGTGCCAGCGAGAGCGGGACCACCTACGAGCAGTACTTC. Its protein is CASESGTTYEQYF.

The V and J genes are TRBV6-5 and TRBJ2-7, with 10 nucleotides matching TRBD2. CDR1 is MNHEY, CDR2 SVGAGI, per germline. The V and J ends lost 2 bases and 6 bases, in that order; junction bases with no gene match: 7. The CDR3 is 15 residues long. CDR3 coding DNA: TGTGCCAGCAGTTACGGGCTAGCGGGAGTCGGCGAGCAGTACTTC. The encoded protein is CASSYGLAGVGEQYF.

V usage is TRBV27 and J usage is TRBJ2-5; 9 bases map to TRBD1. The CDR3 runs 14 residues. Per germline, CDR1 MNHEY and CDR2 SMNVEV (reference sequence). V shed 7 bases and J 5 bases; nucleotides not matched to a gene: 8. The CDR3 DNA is TGTGCCAGCACTCGGACAGGGGAATGGGAGACCCAGTACTTC. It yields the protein CASTRTGEWETQYF.

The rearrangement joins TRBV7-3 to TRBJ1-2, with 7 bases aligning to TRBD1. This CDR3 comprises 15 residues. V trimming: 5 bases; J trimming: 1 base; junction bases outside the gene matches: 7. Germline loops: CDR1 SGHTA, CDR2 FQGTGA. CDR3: CASSPGTAFNYGYTF. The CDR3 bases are TGTGCCAGCAGCCCGGGGACAGCCTTTAACTATGGCTACACCTTC.